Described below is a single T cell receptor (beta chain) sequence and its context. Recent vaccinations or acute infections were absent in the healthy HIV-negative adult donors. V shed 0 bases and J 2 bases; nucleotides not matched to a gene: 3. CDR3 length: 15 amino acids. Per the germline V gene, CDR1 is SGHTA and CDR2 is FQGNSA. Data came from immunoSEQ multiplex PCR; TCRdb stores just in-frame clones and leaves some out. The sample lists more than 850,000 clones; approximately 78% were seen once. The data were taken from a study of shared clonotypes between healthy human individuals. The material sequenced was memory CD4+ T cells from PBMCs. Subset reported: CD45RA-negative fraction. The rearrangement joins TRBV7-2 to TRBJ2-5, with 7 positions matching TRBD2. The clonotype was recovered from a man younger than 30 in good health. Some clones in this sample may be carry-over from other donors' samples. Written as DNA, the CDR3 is TGTGCCAGCAGCTTAGCGAGGGGACTACAAGAGACCCAGTACTTC. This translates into CASSLARGLQETQYF. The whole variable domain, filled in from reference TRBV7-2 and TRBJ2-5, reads GAGVSQSPSNKVTEKGKDVELRCDPISGHTALYWYRQSLGQGLEFLIYFQGNSAPDKSGLPSDRFSAERTGGSVSTLTIQRTQQEDSAVYLCASSLARGLQETQYFGPGTRLLVL.